The T cell receptor (beta chain) under discussion was sequenced for a study of cytomegalovirus exposure and HLA in healthy donors (dated by TCRdb to about 2017). Context from the whole study: In an earlier analysis of 450 to 750 of the donors, around 290 Gb of sequence data and 90 million to 120 million unique TCR beta sequences from about 179 million T cells were reported. Around 320 gigabases of sequencing data and 70 million to 100 million unique TCR sequences were included in an early release covering under 650 HLA-typed donors. The genetic ancestry cluster associated with self-reported Caucasian donors included approximately 85% of the 398 genotyped donors. The study aimed to test whether signatures of past pathogen exposure could be identified by cataloging public T cell receptors. Because of strong linkage in the cohort, roughly 5 DR-DQ haplotypes were treated as single units for association and clustering. A later genetic analysis took genome-wide SNP genotypes for about 55% of the 666 donors and used that subset as a discovery cohort. To predict cytomegalovirus infection status, the study combined high-throughput TCR immunosequencing, statistical association of individual TCRs with disease status, and machine learning. To study patterns of TCR occurrence, a later analysis re-analyzed previously published TCR beta repertoires from just over 650 donors and added high-resolution HLA genotyping. Among 300 to 500 genotyped donors of the cohort, an average of roughly 230,000 unique TCR beta nucleotide sequences was sequenced per donor, of which about 19% were non-productive. The T cell repertoires of about 700 subjects were profiled by immunosequencing and related to cytomegalovirus serostatus. Typing coverage varied by locus: 629-630 donors for A, B, C, DRB1 and DQB1; under 550 for DQA1; about 600 for DPA1; roughly 470 for DPB1. An earlier analysis of 500 to 650 of the donors applied high-throughput TCR beta sequencing to assess whether each TCR beta V gene segment acted as functional or pseudogenic. Besides the first cohort of 666 subjects, a separate validation cohort made up of around 120 different subjects was used. The later analysis used no new phenotypic data to find candidate immune exposures, relying instead on TCR beta sequences and their occurrence across donors. Class I and class II HLA loci were covered by the typing at four-digit resolution. Every discovery cohort repertoire had been produced on one sequencing platform. Alongside the repertoire data, information on donor age, sex, ethnicity and CMV serostatus was compiled.

The research as a whole found: A further reported finding was that TCR beta sequences accurately predicted the HLA-A and HLA-B alleles for most subjects in the first cohort. A later analysis found that TCR association rates varied across HLA loci, with DRB1 alleles showing the most associated TCRs and HLA-C alleles the fewest. Several of the top co-occurrence clusters appeared to be linked to parvovirus B19, influenza, CMV and Epstein-Barr virus, according to a later analysis. In a later genetic analysis, a missense DCLRE1C variant was associated with V-gene and J-gene trimming of TCR beta chains, and the association was replicated in an independent cohort. Most TCR sequences were observed very rarely across donors, whereas some public TCRs were present in many individuals. In vitro tests confirmed that a few of the cytomegalovirus-associated TCR beta chains recognize cytomegalovirus antigens. A cluster of highly shared sequence variants was judged likely to represent a technical artifact of the sequencing pipeline. For the cohort, immune exposure information was limited to CMV serostatus. Assigning TCR associations to individual alleles was difficult when HLA alleles, especially DR and DQ, strongly co-occurred. The authors suggested that the approach could potentially be generalized to other disease states and immunological phenotypes. Because HLA typing was unavailable for some donors at each locus, only the typed subset was used in association tests. Specific HLA alleles were associated with 15,000 to 20,000 TCR beta sequences at a false discovery rate of 0.05 in a later analysis. Correlated functional status among segregating V segments might reflect linkage disequilibrium, but an unknown experimental factor could not be ruled out. In an earlier analysis of over 550 of the donors, most TCR beta V segments were observed in productive rearrangements about 90% or about 30% of the time, broadly matching IMGT annotations. Some IMGT-functional V segments, including TRBV6-2 and TRBV6-3, could not be told apart with the 87-base-pair reads, so those segments were excluded. Compared with the roughly 710-donor mean, donors in an Asian-associated ancestry cluster had fewer N-insertions in productive TCRs, according to a later genetic analysis. The classifier was reported to diagnose cytomegalovirus status with high specificity and sensitivity in both the original cohort and the validation cohort. A total of 150 to 200 TCR beta chains were listed by the study as associated with cytomegalovirus. According to a later analysis, most CMV-associated TCR beta chains appeared to be HLA-restricted, and the HLA associations seemed to be driven largely by CMV exposure. The presence/absence analyses assumed that sequencing depth was roughly uniform across donors, and that assumption may not be true. In a later analysis, HLA-associated TCR beta chains showed more clonal expansion and lower generation probabilities than non-associated chains that were equally common. In this cohort, only TCR beta chains were sequenced, and detectable features were limited by the absence of alpha or paired-chain data. Because counts were too low, about 15 rarely observed V segments, including chromosome 9 orphons, were left out of the earlier analysis of about 620 of the donors.

Libraries were constructed by the immunoSEQ multiplex PCR assay. A mixture of 60 forward primers for TCR Vbeta segments and 13 reverse primers for TCR Jbeta segments was used in the multiplex PCR. Amplification of the CDR3 region of rearranged TCR beta genes was performed with a multiplex PCR assay on genomic DNA. The Illumina HiSeq System was used to sequence the amplified TCR beta libraries as 87-base-pair reads. Turning to the authors' computational methods: A later analysis counted approximately 76 million unique TCR beta chains across the roughly 700 repertoires, and 9.5 million to 11 million of these chains were shared by at least two donors. Raw reads were error-corrected and collapsed into unique sequences with a nearest-neighbor algorithm that merged closely related sequences to remove PCR and sequencing errors. Alignment of CDR3 sequences to IMGT reference sequences was used to assign V, D and J gene segments. For a sequence to be retained, a match of at least six nucleotides was required to both a V gene segment and a J gene segment. A rearrangement was called productive if the CDR3 had no stop codons and remained in frame with V and J, and every other rearrangement was called non-productive. CDR3 was defined according to IMGT convention as the region running from the second conserved V-encoded cysteine to the conserved J-encoded phenylalanine. In an earlier analysis of more than 550 of the donors, sequences lacking an unambiguous match to a single V gene segment were excluded. An earlier analysis of just under 600 of the donors called V segments functional above 56.7% productive rearrangements and segregating when the between-donor standard deviation exceeded 5%. To diagnose cytomegalovirus status from the catalog of TCR beta chain sequences, a statistical classification framework was built. In a later analysis, V and J genes were assigned by comparing TCR nucleotide sequences against IMGT/GENE-DB human TR gene sequences. In a later analysis, CDR3 sequences and most-parsimonious VDJ recombination scenarios were assigned using the TCRdist pipeline. In a later analysis, each TCR beta chain was defined by its CDR3 amino acid sequence together with its V-gene family, and reads lacking a unique V-gene family were excluded. A later analysis removed nearly 600 highly shared, low-generation-probability nucleotide sequences to deal with suspected cross-contamination and a sequencing artifact. A later analysis calculated a clonal expansion index for each public chain from normalized within-repertoire ranks of inferred template counts. A later analysis computed generation probabilities with a VDJ recombination model fitted to out-of-frame rearrangements, and checked the results against IGoR. In a later analysis, TCR-TCR, TCR-HLA and TCR-CMV co-occurrence was scored with hypergeometric tests, and a repertoire-size bias correction was applied to TCR pairs. In a later analysis, false discovery rates were estimated by permuting HLA or CMV assignments 20 times. In a later analysis, co-occurring TCRs were grouped with DBSCAN, and TCRdist sequence similarity was added when clustering was performed within HLA-allele-positive subsets. Co-occurrence clustering excluded repertoires with fewer than 30,000 or more than 120,000 public chains, plus five with anomalous nucleotide sharing. The table comes from immuneACCESS by way of TCRdb, which keeps in-frame sequences with V and J called. Part of the clones is missing from these tables; in studies checked, under half for an unresolved V gene and the rest for unknown reasons. For V, J and clone size, that table is used; D and trimming come from the DNA. The sample data list about 68,000 clones, and roughly four fifths of these were observed just once. Jointly, the top ten make up around 7% of the sample.

Counted from cysteine to phenylalanine, this CDR3 has 16 amino acids. The DNA shown is the 48-base CDR3, in frame from base 1. V lost 1 base and J lost 7 bases; the stretch between them is 17 bases long. Taken from the germline V gene (reference sequence), the CDR1 and CDR2 loops are LNHDA and SQIVND. The cohort consisted of fewer than 700 healthy bone marrow donors. Cohort members were all nominally healthy when sampled, although unrecorded immune exposures were likely present. Of the 700 or so cohort members, about 270 had a positive CMV serostatus and roughly 370 had a negative one, while no CMV serostatus was recorded for the donor. A peripheral blood sample was provided by each donor, and peripheral blood mononuclear cells were used for TCR beta sequencing. Genomic DNA extraction from the blood cell samples was performed with the Qiagen DNeasy Blood Extraction Kit. Note on this clone: Its antigen is still unknown. No base quality information exists; no much larger clone differs at one position.

This chain is built from TRBV19 and TRBJ1-5; TRBD1 is a weak D gene call, 6 bases matching. This clonotype originated in a human donor in good health. Input material: PBMCs. DNA sequence: TGTGCCAGTAGTATAGCCACGGCAGGGGTCGGCCAGCCCCAGCATTTT. It is translated as CASSIATAGVGQPQHF.